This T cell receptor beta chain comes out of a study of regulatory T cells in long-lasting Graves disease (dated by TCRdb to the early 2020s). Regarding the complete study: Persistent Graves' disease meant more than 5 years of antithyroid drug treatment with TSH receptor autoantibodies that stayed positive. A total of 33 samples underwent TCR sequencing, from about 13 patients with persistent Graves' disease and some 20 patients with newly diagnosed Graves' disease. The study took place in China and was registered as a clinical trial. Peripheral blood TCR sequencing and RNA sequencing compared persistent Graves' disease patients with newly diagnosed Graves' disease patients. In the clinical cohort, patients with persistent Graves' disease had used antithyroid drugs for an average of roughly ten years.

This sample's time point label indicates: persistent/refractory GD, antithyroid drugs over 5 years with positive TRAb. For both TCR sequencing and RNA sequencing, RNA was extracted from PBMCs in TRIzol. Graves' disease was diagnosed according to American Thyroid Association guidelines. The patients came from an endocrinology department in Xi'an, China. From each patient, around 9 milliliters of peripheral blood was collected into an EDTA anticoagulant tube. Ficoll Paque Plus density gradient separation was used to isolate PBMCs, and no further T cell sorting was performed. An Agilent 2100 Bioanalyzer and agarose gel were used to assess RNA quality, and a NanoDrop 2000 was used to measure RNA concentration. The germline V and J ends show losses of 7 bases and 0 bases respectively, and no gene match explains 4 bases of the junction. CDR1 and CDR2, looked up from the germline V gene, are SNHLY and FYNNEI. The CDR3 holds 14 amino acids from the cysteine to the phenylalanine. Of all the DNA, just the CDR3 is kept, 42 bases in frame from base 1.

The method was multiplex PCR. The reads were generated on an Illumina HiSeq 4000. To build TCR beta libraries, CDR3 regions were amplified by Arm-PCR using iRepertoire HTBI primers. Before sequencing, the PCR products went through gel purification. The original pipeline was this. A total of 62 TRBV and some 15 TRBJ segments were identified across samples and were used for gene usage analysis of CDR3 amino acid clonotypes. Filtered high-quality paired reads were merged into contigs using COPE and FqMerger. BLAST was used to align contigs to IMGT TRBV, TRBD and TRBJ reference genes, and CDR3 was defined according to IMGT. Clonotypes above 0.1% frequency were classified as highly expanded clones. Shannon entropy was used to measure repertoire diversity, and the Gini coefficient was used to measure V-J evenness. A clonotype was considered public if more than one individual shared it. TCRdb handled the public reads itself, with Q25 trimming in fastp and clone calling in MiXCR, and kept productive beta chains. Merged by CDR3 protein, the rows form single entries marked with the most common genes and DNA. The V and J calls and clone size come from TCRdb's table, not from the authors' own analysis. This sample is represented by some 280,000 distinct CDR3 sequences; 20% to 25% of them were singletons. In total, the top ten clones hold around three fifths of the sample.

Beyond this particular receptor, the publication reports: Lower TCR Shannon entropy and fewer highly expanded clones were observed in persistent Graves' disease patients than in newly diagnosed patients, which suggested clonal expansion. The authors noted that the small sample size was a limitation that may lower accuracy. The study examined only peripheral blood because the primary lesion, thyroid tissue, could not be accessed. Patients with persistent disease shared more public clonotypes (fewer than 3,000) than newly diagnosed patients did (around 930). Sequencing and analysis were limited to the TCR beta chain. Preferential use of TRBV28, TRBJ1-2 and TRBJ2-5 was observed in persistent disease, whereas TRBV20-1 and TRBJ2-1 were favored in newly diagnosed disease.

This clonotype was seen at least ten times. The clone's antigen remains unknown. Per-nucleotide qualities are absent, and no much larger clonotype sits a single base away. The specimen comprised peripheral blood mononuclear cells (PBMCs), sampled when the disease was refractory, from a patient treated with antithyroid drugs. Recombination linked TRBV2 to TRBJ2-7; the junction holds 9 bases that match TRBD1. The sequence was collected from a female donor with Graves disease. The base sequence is TGTGCCAGCAACGGACAGGGGCTCTCCTACGAGCAGTACTTC. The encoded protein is CASNGQGLSYEQYF.